A single sample gave rise to the 27 T cell receptor beta chains below, sequenced in a study of shared clonotypes between healthy human individuals. The table came from immunoSEQ multiplex PCR; TCRdb's copy has only in-frame clones and leaves some out. The top ten hold 1.5% to 2% of the sample, which has about 680,000 clones, about 80% seen once. Sequencing was done on a sample of memory CD4+ T cells sorted from blood. Subset described: CD45RA-negative fraction. These receptor sequences come from a woman aged 25 to 39 in good health.

This clone was observed a few times. The V and J genes are TRBV5-4 and TRBJ1-1; tentative D call: TRBD1 (5 bases). V lost 2 bases and J lost 3, with 17 bases in between. Looked up from germline, CDR1 is SGHNT and CDR2 is YYREEE (reference sequence). The CDR3 is 16 amino acids. CDR3 nucleotide sequence: TGTGCCAGCAGCTTTCTACTTCAGGGAAGGGACACTGAAGCTTTCTTT. Its translation is CASSFLLQGRDTEAFF.

The gene calls are TRBV28 and TRBJ2-7, with 11 bases aligning to TRBD1. The germline gives CDR1 MDHEN, CDR2 SYDVKM. This CDR3 is built from 16 residues. V trimming: 5 bases; J trimming: 1 base; junction bases outside the gene matches: 7. DNA of the CDR3: TGTGCCAGCAGTGGGCCCGGGACAGGGGGGTCCTACGAGCAGTACTTC. It is translated as CASSGPGTGGSYEQYF.

This rearrangement joins TRBV30 to TRBJ1-6; no clear D. V was trimmed by 0 bases and J by 10 bases, leaving 16 bases between them. The CDR3 totals 15 residues. Germline V gene sequence: CDR1 GTSNPN, CDR2 SVGIG (reference sequence). The CDR3 nucleotides are TGTGCCTGGAGTGTACTCGAGGGTGTTGGGTCACCCCTCCACTTT. As protein: CAWSVLEGVGSPLHF.

The rearrangement uses TRBV6-1 and TRBJ2-7; 8 nucleotides align to TRBD2. V trimming: 4 bases; J trimming: 2 bases; junction bases outside the gene matches: 10. Germline V gene data show CDR1 as MNHNS and CDR2 as SASEGT. The CDR3 is made up of 16 amino acids. The CDR3 region is CASSGTIGLAAYEQYF. In DNA, the CDR3 is TGTGCCAGCAGTGGAACAATAGGACTAGCTGCCTACGAGCAGTACTTC.

The CDR3 coding sequence is TGTGCCAGCAGCTTAGCCCCTCCCGCAGATACGCAGTATTTT. This translates into CASSLAPPADTQYF. J is TRBJ2-3 and V is TRBV7-2; no definite D call. V lost 0 bases, J lost 4 bases, and 8 bases lay in between. Germline loops: CDR1 SGHTA, CDR2 FQGNSA. The CDR3 consists of 14 residues. The full variable domain, completed using reference TRBV7-2 and TRBJ2-3, is GAGVSQSPSNKVTEKGKDVELRCDPISGHTALYWYRQSLGQGLEFLIYFQGNSAPDKSGLPSDRFSAERTGGSVSTLTIQRTQQEDSAVYLCASSLAPPADTQYFGPGTRLTVL.

This clone was picked up a small number of times. The gene calls are TRBV6-1 and TRBJ2-5; D is uncertain. This CDR3 region has 12 residues. Germline CDR1 MNHNS, CDR2 SASEGT. Trimming took off 2 bases at V and 4 bases at J, with 5 bases between the two ends. The CDR3 reads CASSESRETQYF. CDR3 sequence (DNA): TGTGCCAGCAGTGAATCGCGAGAGACCCAGTACTTC.

This clone has at least ten counts. The sample has other DNA sequences that encode this CDR3 too. J is TRBJ1-2 and V is TRBV11-2; D is possibly TRBD1 (6 bases). Per the germline V gene, CDR1 is SGHAT and CDR2 is FQNNGV. The CDR3 runs 13 residues. Trimming cost V 0 bases and J 5 bases, with 7 bases left between them. CDR3 amino acids: CASSLETGYGYTF. CDR3 bases: TGTGCCAGCAGCTTAGAAACAGGGTATGGCTACACCTTC.

The chain recombines TRBV7-2 with TRBJ2-6, with D perhaps given as TRBD1 or TRBD2 (5 bases each). Trimming took 5 bases from V and 2 from J, leaving 13 bases between them. CDR1 and CDR2 from the germline V gene are SGHTA and FQGNSA. The CDR3 loop spans 16 amino acids. The CDR3 coding sequence is TGTGCCAGCAGCGGGAGAGCAGGGACTGGGGCCAACGTCCTGACTTTC. Encoded protein: CASSGRAGTGANVLTF.

A note on this clone: This CDR3 is also generated by other DNA sequences in the sample. The gene calls are TRBV4-2 and TRBJ1-4; D is unclear. Trimming removed 1 base at V and 5 bases at J, with 11 bases between. The germline CDR1 and CDR2 sequences are LGHNA and YNFKEQ. The CDR3 contains 15 residues. The CDR3 DNA follows: TGTGCCAGCAGCCAAGGGTACAGAGAAAATGAAAAACTGTTTTTT. This translates into CASSQGYRENEKLFF.

The gene calls are TRBV5-1 and TRBJ2-7; perhaps TRBD1 as D (5 bases). The CDR3 totals 13 residues. In germline, CDR1 is SGHRS, CDR2 YFSETQ. Trimming took off 2 bases at V and 3 bases at J, with 9 bases between the two ends. This CDR3 is CASSFDSFYEQYF. The CDR3 nucleotides are TGCGCCAGCAGCTTTGACAGCTTCTACGAGCAGTACTTC.

The J gene is TRBJ1-4, the V gene TRBV29-1; 7 positions match TRBD1. Germline V lookup: CDR1 SQVTM, CDR2 ANQGSEA. The CDR3 is 13 amino acids. With 4 bases clipped from V and 8 bases from J, the junction kept 7 bases outside the gene matches. CDR3 sequence (DNA): TGCAGCGTTGCCGACAGGGAGCGGGAAAAACTGTTTTTT. Encoded protein: CSVADREREKLFF.

This sequence joins TRBV15 and TRBJ2-7; no clear D. Trimming took off 0 bases at V and 3 bases at J, with 6 bases between the two ends. The germline CDR1 and CDR2 sequences are LNHNV and YYDKDF (reference sequence). The CDR3 has 13 residues. The CDR3 region has the DNA TGTGCCACCAGCAGAGACAGTTTCTACGAGCAGTACTTC. Translation gives CATSRDSFYEQYF.

The chain recombines TRBV7-6 with TRBJ2-1, with TRBD1 matching 7 bases. Unmatched junction bases numbered 6, after V lost 5 bases and J lost 2 bases. Germline CDR1 reads SGHVS; CDR2 reads FNYEAQ. The CDR3 extends over 15 amino acids. DNA of the CDR3: TGTGCCAGCAGCAAGGGGGCAAAGGCCTACAATGAGCAGTTCTTC. Protein sequence: CASSKGAKAYNEQFF. The entire variable domain, with the rest obtained from reference TRBV7-6 and TRBJ2-1, is as follows: GAGVSQSPRYKVTKRGQDVALRCDPISGHVSLYWYRQALGQGPEFLTYFNYEAQQDKSGLPNDRFSAERPEGSISTLTIQRTEQRDSAMYRCASSKGAKAYNEQFFGPGTRLTVL.

As to this clone: One end of the junction varies from germline; a read error may be responsible. The J gene is TRBJ1-1, the V gene TRBV5-4; the D is unclear. Germline-derived CDR1 and CDR2 are SGHNT and YYREEE (reference sequence). CDR3 size: 16 residues. The CDR3 DNA is TGTGCCAGCAGATTGGGATCGGGAGTTCTCAACACTGAAGCTTTCTTT. Translation: CASRLGSGVLNTEAFF.

This sequence joins TRBV7-2 and TRBJ1-5; D is uncertain. The CDR3 has 12 amino acids. Germline CDR1 is SGHTA and CDR2 is FQGNSA. The V end was cut by 5 bases, the J end by 7 bases, with 9 bases between. CDR3: CASSPDFQPQHF. CDR3 sequence (DNA): TGTGCCAGCAGCCCCGATTTCCAGCCCCAGCATTTT.

The gene calls are TRBV25-1 and TRBJ2-7, with 10 bases aligning to TRBD1. The germline V gene encodes CDR1 MGHDK and CDR2 SYGVNS. The CDR3 consists of 15 residues. Trimming took 1 base from V and 3 from J; bases not matched to a gene: 3. The CDR3 is CASSESGTGVYEQYF. CDR3 DNA: TGTGCCAGCAGTGAATCCGGGACAGGGGTCTACGAGCAGTACTTC.

In its sample, this clone was seen a few times. Other DNA sequences within the sample encode an identical CDR3. The genes are TRBV6-1 and TRBJ2-7; TRBD2 matches 11 bases. V trimming: 7 bases; J trimming: 6 bases; junction bases outside the gene matches: 8. The CDR3 extends over 14 amino acids. Germline assignment: CDR1 MNHNS and CDR2 SASEGT. As DNA, the CDR3 is TGTGCCAGCATAAGGGGGACTAGCGGAGGCGAGCAGTACTTC. This codes for CASIRGTSGGEQYF.

This rearrangement joins TRBV5-4 to TRBJ2-5; a possible D gene is TRBD1 (6 bases). Looked up from germline, CDR1 is SGHNT and CDR2 is YYREEE (reference sequence). The CDR3 is 14 amino acids. Deletions cut 5 bases from V and 2 bases from J, with 13 bases between. This CDR3 reads CASRPGQIQETQYF. CDR3 DNA sequence: TGTGCCAGCAGACCTGGACAGATTCAAGAGACCCAGTACTTC.

This clone was counted between two and nine times. V is TRBV5-1 and J is TRBJ1-1; D is possibly TRBD1 (5 bases). CDR3 length: 15 residues. Germline V gene data show CDR1 as SGHRS and CDR2 as YFSETQ. V dropped 0 bases and J dropped 0 bases, with 9 bases sitting between them. The CDR3 sequence: CASSLAGGMNTEAFF. The CDR3 nucleotides read TGCGCCAGCAGCTTGGCTGGGGGGATGAACACTGAAGCTTTCTTT.

This chain joins TRBV20-1 and TRBJ2-7, with no clear D. This CDR3 is built from 10 residues. Trimming left V 8 bases short and J 4 bases short, with 9 bases between. Germline assignment: CDR1 DFQATT and CDR2 SNEGSKA (reference sequence). The CDR3 spells CSFGLYEQYF. The CDR3 nucleotides are TGCAGTTTCGGGCTTTACGAGCAGTACTTC.

This sequence joins TRBV6-1 and TRBJ1-5; 7 bases are shared with TRBD1. The J segment lost 2 bases and the V segment lost 1 base, leaving 5 bases of the junction unmatched. Germline assignment: CDR1 MNHNS and CDR2 SASEGT. The CDR3 consists of 16 residues. CDR3 amino acids: CASSEVGGSGNQPQHF. The CDR3 DNA sequence: TGTGCCAGCAGTGAAGTAGGGGGCTCCGGCAATCAGCCCCAGCATTTT.

The rearrangement links TRBV4-1 to TRBJ1-4, with 7 bases identical to TRBD1. This CDR3 has 14 residues. Germline V gene data show CDR1 as MGHRA and CDR2 as YSYEKL. Losses at the gene ends were 2 bases for V and 7 bases for J; bases not matched to a gene: 4. The CDR3 nucleotides are TGCGCCAGCAGCCAATCGGGACAGCGTGAAAAACTGTTTTTT. It yields the protein CASSQSGQREKLFF.

This clone was found a few times. The chain combines TRBV27 with TRBJ1-1; maybe TRBD1 (5 bases). CDR1 and CDR2 (germline): MNHEY, SMNVEV (reference sequence). V dropped 7 bases and J dropped 6 bases, with 21 bases sitting between them. CDR3 size: 15 residues. CDR3: CASTSLGGSSAEAFF. The CDR3 DNA is TGTGCCAGCACCTCCCTTGGGGGATCCAGCGCTGAAGCTTTCTTT.

This clone has just a few counts. The CDR3 nucleotides are TGTGCCAGCAGCCAAGGGGCCGTGGGCGGCTACACCTTC. It encodes CASSQGAVGGYTF. This chain uses TRBV7-2 with TRBJ1-2, with D possibly TRBD1 on 5 matching bases. The CDR3 loop spans 13 amino acids. V shed 5 bases and J shed 8 bases, with 15 bases lying between them. Germline lookup yields CDR1 SGHTA and CDR2 FQGNSA.

The rearrangement uses TRBV10-3 and TRBJ1-1; 9 bases map to TRBD1. In germline, CDR1 is ENHRY, CDR2 SYGVKD. This CDR3 spans 15 amino acids. J lost 1 base, V lost 6 bases, and 6 bases had no gene match. CDR3 nucleotide sequence: TGTGCCATCAGGGAAAGACAGGGGGAGAACACTGAAGCTTTCTTT. It is translated as CAIRERQGENTEAFF.

This rearrangement joins TRBV14 to TRBJ2-1, with D hard to call. The germline gives CDR1 SGHDN, CDR2 FVKESK. There are 18 residues in the CDR3. The V and J ends lost 4 bases and 0 bases respectively, with 19 bases between them. The CDR3 protein is CASSPNLVGRFSYNEQFF. The CDR3 DNA reads TGTGCCAGCAGCCCGAACCTAGTTGGACGGTTCTCCTACAATGAGCAGTTCTTC.

The chain links TRBV27 to TRBJ2-6, with unresolved D. The germline V and J ends were trimmed by 10 bases and 1 base, with 14 bases remaining between them. Germline V gene lookup returns CDR1 MNHEY and CDR2 SMNVEV (reference sequence). The CDR3 covers 15 residues. The chain's CDR3 is CATSLFGSGANVLTF. CDR3 bases: TGTGCCACCTCATTATTTGGATCTGGGGCCAACGTCCTGACTTTC.